These 21 T cell receptor beta chains were all obtained from the same sample, sequenced in a study of cytomegalovirus exposure and HLA in healthy donors (dated by TCRdb to 2017 to 2019). Library preparation was by the immunoSEQ multiplex PCR assay. The multiplex PCR relied on a mix of 60 forward primers for TCR Vbeta segments and 13 reverse primers for TCR Jbeta segments. The source is immuneACCESS, and TCRdb retained only in-frame sequences with V and J called. Part of the clones is not carried over; for the studies checked, unresolved V genes explain less than half of this, and the remainder is unexplained. Across this sample there are about 130,000 clones, with 70% to 85% seen only once. The ten largest clones represent more than 2.5% of the sample. The sample comprised PBMCs. The receptors stem from a woman aged 45 to 65 in good health and CMV-seronegative.

This chain uses TRBV30 with TRBJ2-1, with 9 nucleotides matching TRBD2. Per the germline V gene, CDR1 is GTSNPN and CDR2 is SVGIG (reference sequence). The CDR3 sequence is 16 residues long. V dropped 0 bases and J dropped 9; count of bases not matched to a gene: 12. CDR3 residues: CAWSVRSSGALSEQFF. In DNA, the CDR3 is TGTGCCTGGAGTGTACGGTCTAGCGGGGCACTGTCTGAGCAGTTCTTC.

The gene calls are TRBV28 and TRBJ1-4, with D uncertain. Trimming left V 2 bases short and J 4 bases short, with 20 bases between. Germline assignment: CDR1 MDHEN and CDR2 SYDVKM. The CDR3 has 18 residues. CDR3 region: CASSLAGAVLRNNEKLFF. The CDR3 nucleotides read TGTGCCAGCAGTTTAGCAGGAGCGGTTCTCCGAAATAATGAAAAACTGTTTTTT.

This clone has just a few counts. The rearrangement links TRBV19 to TRBJ1-2; TRBD1 aligns across 10 bases. CDR1 LNHDA and CDR2 SQIVND come from the germline V gene (reference sequence). With 7 bases clipped from V and 3 bases from J, the junction kept 8 bases outside the gene matches. This CDR3 is built from 15 residues. The CDR3 region is CASTDPTGGDYGYTF. The CDR3 DNA reads as TGTGCCAGTACCGACCCGACAGGGGGCGACTATGGCTACACCTTC.

The chain joins TRBV28 to TRBJ2-3, with TRBD1 matching over 7 bases. Trimming cost V 6 bases and J 1 base; bases outside gene matches: 10. CDR1 MDHEN and CDR2 SYDVKM come from the germline V gene. The CDR3 runs 16 residues. The CDR3: CASRPSDRARTDTQYF. CDR3 nucleotides: TGTGCCAGCAGACCCTCCGACAGGGCTCGCACAGATACGCAGTATTTT.

The V call is TRBV4-2, the J call TRBJ2-3; 10 bases match TRBD2. J lost 5 bases, V lost 4 bases, and 9 bases had no gene match. Germline CDR1 and CDR2: LGHNA and YNFKEQ. The CDR3 is 16 amino acids. CDR3 region: CASSPTGSGRVDTQYF. The CDR3 DNA sequence: TGTGCCAGCAGCCCAACCGGGAGCGGGAGGGTAGATACGCAGTATTTT.

The chain employs TRBV19 and TRBJ1-1, with 8 nucleotides matching TRBD1. Unmatched junction bases numbered 5, after V lost 5 bases and J lost 0 bases. This CDR3 has 15 amino acids. Germline CDR1 is LNHDA and CDR2 is SQIVND (reference sequence). The CDR3, as DNA: TGTGCCAGTAGTTTAAGGACAGGGTTGAACACTGAAGCTTTCTTT. Translated, it gives CASSLRTGLNTEAFF.

The V and J genes are TRBV19 and TRBJ1-1; D remains ambiguous. This CDR3 contains 13 residues. The V gene's germline CDR1 is LNHDA and CDR2 SQIVND (reference sequence). Between the trimmed V and J ends, which lost 4 bases and 0 bases, there was a span of 6 bases. In DNA form, the CDR3 reads TGTGCCAGTAGTAGTTACTTGAACACTGAAGCTTTCTTT. Protein product: CASSSYLNTEAFF. Full variable domain (remainder filled in from reference TRBV19 and TRBJ1-1): DGGITQSPKYLFRKEGQNVTLSCEQNLNHDAMYWYRQDPGQGLRLIYYSQIVNDFQKGDIAEGYSVSREKKESFPLTVTSAQKNPTAFYLCASSSYLNTEAFFGQGTRLTVV.

The rearrangement links TRBV12-5 to TRBJ2-1; D might be TRBD1 (7 bases). CDR3 length: 14 amino acids. Looked up from germline, CDR1 is LGHNT and CDR2 is FRNRAP. V lost 7 bases, J lost 2 bases, and 12 bases lay in between. DNA for the CDR3: TGTGCTAGTGCCTCAGGGGGGACCTACAATGAGCAGTTCTTC. Translation gives CASASGGTYNEQFF.

J is TRBJ1-6 and V is TRBV6-5, with D uncertain. Germline values: CDR1 MNHEY, CDR2 SVGAGI. Trimming stripped 4 bases from V and 10 bases from J, with 20 bases between. This CDR3 contains 16 residues. Here the CDR3 reads CASSFSPREGRSPLHF. The CDR3 DNA reads TGTGCCAGCAGTTTTTCACCAAGGGAGGGTAGATCACCCCTCCACTTT.

This clone has only a few counts. The chain recombines TRBV6-1 with TRBJ1-4, with unresolved D. The CDR3 is 12 amino acids. Germline-derived CDR1 and CDR2 are MNHNS and SASEGT. Trimming cost V 4 bases and J 12 bases, with 12 bases left between them. The CDR3 loop reads CASSVLSAELFF. Here the CDR3 DNA reads TGTGCCAGCAGTGTCCTTAGTGCGGAACTGTTTTTT.

This rearrangement joins TRBV10-3 to TRBJ2-5, with TRBD2 matching 10 bases. The CDR3 loop spans 16 amino acids. The ends lost 3 bases at V and 5 bases at J; junction bases unmatched: 9. Germline CDR1 is ENHRY and CDR2 is SYGVKD. The DNA of the CDR3 is TGTGCCATCAGTGAACGAGCGGGAGGGTCGACTGAGACCCAGTACTTC. Its protein product is CAISERAGGSTETQYF.

This rearrangement joins TRBV4-1 to TRBJ2-2; no reliable D call. This CDR3 spans 16 amino acids. The germline V and J ends were trimmed by 1 base and 2 bases, with 11 bases remaining between them. CDR1 is MGHRA, CDR2 YSYEKL, per germline. The CDR3: CASSQGWQRNTGELFF. The CDR3 DNA reads TGCGCCAGCAGCCAAGGGTGGCAGCGAAACACCGGGGAGCTGTTTTTT.

The chain uses TRBV7-2 and TRBJ1-4; D unresolved. CDR1 and CDR2 from the germline V gene are SGHTA and FQGNSA. Trimming pared 1 base from V and 4 bases from J, leaving 7 bases between. This CDR3 has 14 amino acids. The chain's CDR3 is CASSLVQNNEKLFF. In DNA form, the CDR3 reads TGTGCCAGCAGCTTAGTTCAGAATAATGAAAAACTGTTTTTT.

The rearrangement links TRBV7-8 to TRBJ2-2; perhaps TRBD2 as D (5 bases). Looked up from germline, CDR1 is SGHVS and CDR2 is FQNEAQ. V dropped 2 bases and J dropped 0 bases, with 7 bases sitting between them. The CDR3 spans 15 residues. CDR3 nucleotide sequence: TGTGCCAGCAGCTTACAGCGGACGAACACCGGGGAGCTGTTTTTT. This gives the protein CASSLQRTNTGELFF.

The chain recombines TRBV5-8 with TRBJ1-1, with D perhaps TRBD1 (5 bases). This CDR3 has 12 amino acids. The V gene's germline CDR1 is SGHTS and CDR2 YDEGEE. Trimming stripped 4 bases from V and 7 bases from J, with 11 bases between. The CDR3, as DNA: TGTGCCAGCAGCAACCCTCAGGGTGAAGCTTTCTTT. Translated: CASSNPQGEAFF.

This chain connects TRBV11-3 to TRBJ2-7, with 7 nucleotides matching TRBD1. The CDR3 spans 14 residues. Losses at the gene ends were 5 bases for V and 0 bases for J; bases not matched to a gene: 4. Germline values: CDR1 SGHNT, CDR2 YENEEA. The CDR3 reads CASSAQGSSYEQYF. The CDR3 nucleotides read TGTGCCAGCAGCGCACAGGGGAGCTCCTACGAGCAGTACTTC.

The rearrangement links TRBV30 to TRBJ1-1, with D unresolved. CDR1 and CDR2 (germline): GTSNPN, SVGIG (reference sequence). Trimming removed 5 bases at V and 5 bases at J, with 15 bases between. This CDR3 contains 13 residues. CDR3 loop: CAWASPGRTEAFF. The CDR3 DNA sequence: TGTGCCTGGGCAAGCCCCGGGAGAACTGAAGCTTTCTTT.

This chain uses TRBV6-6 with TRBJ2-2, with TRBD1 matching over 7 bases. V trimming: 5 bases; J trimming: 5 bases; junction bases outside the gene matches: 11. The CDR3 runs 16 residues. The germline gives CDR1 MNHNY, CDR2 SVGAGI (reference sequence). The CDR3 DNA sequence: TGTGCCAGCAGTCGTTCCGGGACAGATTTAACCGGGGAGCTGTTTTTT. This codes for CASSRSGTDLTGELFF.

V and J are TRBV9 and TRBJ2-3, with D possibly being TRBD2 (5 bases). V lost 0 bases, J lost 1 base, and 18 bases lay in between. The germline V gene has CDR1 SGDLS and CDR2 YYNGEE. This CDR3 contains 18 residues. The CDR3 spells CASSVEGLVGDGTDTQYF. The CDR3 region has the DNA TGTGCCAGCAGCGTAGAAGGTTTGGTGGGAGACGGCACAGATACGCAGTATTTT.

The chain joins TRBV15 to TRBJ2-2; the match to TRBD2 covers 12 bases. V lost 8 bases, J lost 3 bases, and 4 bases stayed unmatched. Per germline, CDR1 LNHNV and CDR2 YYDKDF (reference sequence). The CDR3 loop spans 15 amino acids. The CDR3 coding sequence is TGTGCCACCCGTACTAGCGGGAGGTACACCGGGGAGCTGTTTTTT. This sequence encodes CATRTSGRYTGELFF.

This clone was seen just once. The gene calls are TRBV29-1 and TRBJ2-7; possible D gene TRBD1, 6 bases. The CDR3 covers 13 residues. Trimming shortened V by 3 bases and J by 4 bases, and 13 bases separated the two germline ends. Per the germline V gene, CDR1 is SQVTM and CDR2 is ANQGSEA. The CDR3 DNA is TGCAGCGTTGAGGTGGGGGCGACTTACGAGCAGTACTTC. Translated, it gives CSVEVGATYEQYF.